Each of the 17 T cell receptor beta chains below was sequenced from the same sample in a study of early T cells in non-severe SARS-CoV-2 infection. TCRdb itself ran the 5' RACE reads through MiXCR, one entry per CDR3 protein. The table includes tens of thousands of distinct CDR3 sequences, roughly 12% detected once. The sample consisted of whole blood. The receptors come from an adult who was a healthcare worker with PCR-confirmed SARS-CoV-2 infection or an uninfected control (not recorded which).

CDR3 in amino acids: CASSLWGILYF. CDR3 DNA: TGTGCCAGCAGTTTATGGGGGATACTGTACTTC. This chain links TRBV28 with TRBJ2-7; D unresolved. Germline lookup yields CDR1 MDHEN and CDR2 SYDVKM. The CDR3 has 11 amino acids. The ends were cut back, 0 bases at V and 12 bases at J, with 9 bases in the middle. The complete variable domain, with remaining parts taken from reference TRBV28 and TRBJ2-7, reads DVKVTQSSRYLVKRTGEKVFLECVQDMDHENMFWYRQDPGLGLRLIYFSYDVKMKEKGDIPEGYSVSREKKERFSLILESASTNQTSMYLCASSLWGILYFGPGTRLTVT.

The sample holds a few counts of this clonotype. The rearrangement joins TRBV12-3 or TRBV12-4 to TRBJ2-1; D could derive from TRBD1 or TRBD2 (5 bases each). CDR3 length equals 14 residues. Trimming stripped 7 bases from V and 2 bases from J, with 12 bases between. The CDR3 region has the DNA TGTGCCAGCACCCGGTGGGGACCCTACAATGAGCAGTTCTTC. It encodes CASTRWGPYNEQFF.

This clonotype was recorded at least ten times. The chain employs TRBV5-5 and TRBJ2-7, with D possibly TRBD1 on 6 matching bases. This CDR3 is built from 12 residues. Germline V lookup: CDR1 SGHKS, CDR2 YYEKEE (reference sequence). Trimming took off 4 bases at V and 4 bases at J, with 9 bases between the two ends. The CDR3 coding sequence is TGTGCCAGCAGCAAAGGGGGTTACGAGCAGTACTTC. Its translation: CASSKGGYEQYF.

This clonotype was observed a few times. The junction departs from the called germline gene at one end, perhaps through a read error. The chain carries TRBV7-9 and TRBJ2-3, with D maybe TRBD2 (5 bases). Looked up from germline, CDR1 is SEHNR and CDR2 is FQNEAQ (reference sequence). The CDR3 covers 16 residues. The CDR3: CASSSPDGSSTDTQFF. The CDR3 nucleotides are TGTGCCAGCAGCTCCCCGGACGGCTCTAGCACAGATACGCAGTTTTTT.

This clonotype appeared a few times. This sequence joins TRBV6-1 and TRBJ2-1; D remains unclear. The CDR3 covers 15 residues. The germline gives CDR1 MNHNS, CDR2 SASEGT. Trimming pared 0 bases from V and 4 bases from J, leaving 10 bases between. For the CDR3, the DNA is TGTGCCAGCAGTGAAGCTGTTGGCAGGTACAATGAGCAGTTCTTC. Its translation: CASSEAVGRYNEQFF.

There are many counts of this clonotype. Written as DNA, the CDR3 is TGTGCCAGCAGCTTCGGGACAGCTAGAAACACCGGGGAGCTGTTTTTT. This encodes CASSFGTARNTGELFF. The chain uses TRBV11-3 and TRBJ2-2, with 7 bases lining up with TRBD1. Germline-derived CDR1 and CDR2 are SGHNT and YENEEA. This CDR3 comprises 16 residues. V lost 3 bases, J lost 2 bases, and 6 bases stayed unmatched.

This clonotype was counted a few times. The chain has TRBV6-6 and TRBJ2-5; D possibly corresponds to TRBD2 (6 bases). Germline values: CDR1 MNHNY, CDR2 SVGAGI (reference sequence). The CDR3 covers 15 residues. Trimming stripped 4 bases from V and 2 bases from J, with 14 bases between. In nucleotides, the CDR3 is TGTGCCAGCAGTTGGGGCGGGACGCGGCAAGAGACCCAGTACTTC. It codes for CASSWGGTRQETQYF.

This clonotype was observed a handful of times. The chain uses TRBV12-3 or TRBV12-4 and TRBJ2-7, with D perhaps TRBD1 (5 bases). V was trimmed by 1 base and J by 5 bases, leaving 9 bases between them. The CDR3 runs 13 residues. The CDR3 spells CASSLVQGNEQYF. In DNA form, the CDR3 reads TGTGCCAGCAGTTTAGTGCAGGGAAACGAGCAGTACTTC.

Judged by abundance, this clonotype is medium-sized. The CDR3 nucleotides are TGTGCCAGCAGACCCGGGACCACGAGCTCCTACGAGCAGTACTTC. Its protein product is CASRPGTTSSYEQYF. The V call is TRBV6-1, the J call TRBJ2-7; tentatively, D is TRBD1 or TRBD2 (5 bases each). This CDR3 is 15 amino acids long. Germline V lookup: CDR1 MNHNS, CDR2 SASEGT. Trimming took off 6 bases at V and 0 bases at J, with 15 bases between the two ends.

This rearrangement joins TRBV9 to TRBJ2-1, with D unclear. The germline V and J ends were trimmed by 4 bases and 7 bases, with 9 bases remaining between them. CDR3 length: 12 residues. The germline CDR1 and CDR2 sequences are SGDLS and YYNGEE. CDR3 loop: CASSLELNEQFF. As DNA, the CDR3 is TGTGCCAGCAGCCTAGAATTGAATGAGCAGTTCTTC.

This clonotype was picked up many times. The rearrangement joins TRBV11-2 to TRBJ2-7; D is ambiguous. Germline V CDR1 and CDR2: SGHAT, FQNNGV. V lost 7 bases, J lost 7 bases, and 14 bases lay in between. CDR3 length: 12 amino acids. CDR3 loop: CASTPPVGEQYF. For the CDR3, the DNA is TGTGCCAGCACCCCCCCCGTGGGGGAGCAGTACTTC.

For this clonotype: The germline gene is not matched at one end of the junction; a read error may be the cause. The CDR3 reads CAMGGDHEQYF. DNA of the CDR3: TGTGCCATGGGAGGAGACCACGAGCAGTATTTC. The chain links TRBV10-3 to TRBJ2-7, with a tentative D call TRBD2 (6 bases). There are 11 residues in the CDR3. Germline lookup yields CDR1 ENHRY and CDR2 SYGVKD.

Ten or more counts support this clonotype. This rearrangement joins TRBV5-1 to TRBJ2-6; D is unresolved. Germline CDR1 and CDR2: SGHRS and YFSETQ. V was trimmed by 0 bases and J by 0 bases, leaving 1 base between them. The CDR3 is 14 residues long. Here the CDR3 reads CASSLASGANVLTF. CDR3 DNA: TGCGCCAGCAGCTTGGCCTCTGGGGCCAACGTCCTGACTTTC.

This sequence joins TRBV28 and TRBJ2-7; D is perhaps TRBD1 (6 bases). The V end was cut by 5 bases, the J end by 2 bases, with 16 bases between. Per germline, CDR1 MDHEN and CDR2 SYDVKM. This CDR3 comprises 15 residues. For the CDR3, the DNA is TGTGCCAGCAGTAAGACAGGCTCGGTAACCTACGAGCAGTACTTC. This encodes CASSKTGSVTYEQYF.

There are many counts of this clonotype. The chain recombines TRBV5-1 with TRBJ1-4; D may be TRBD1 (5 bases). The germline CDR1 and CDR2 sequences are SGHRS and YFSETQ. V lost 5 bases and J 4 bases, leaving 12 bases between the germline ends. CDR3 size: 14 residues. This CDR3 reads CASRSDSSNEKLFF. In DNA, the CDR3 is TGCGCCAGCAGAAGTGACAGCAGTAATGAAAAACTGTTTTTT.

This clonotype was counted only a few times. The chain combines TRBV5-1 with TRBJ2-7, with D perhaps matching TRBD2 (5 bases). In germline, CDR1 is SGHRS, CDR2 YFSETQ. The CDR3 has 13 amino acids. Trimming left V 5 bases short and J 2 bases short, with 11 bases between. Here the CDR3 reads CASRSSGTYEQYF. DNA for the CDR3: TGCGCCAGCAGAAGCTCCGGGACCTACGAGCAGTACTTC.

The chain couples TRBV29-1 to TRBJ2-1; D not resolved. The CDR3 spans 14 residues. Trimming took off 2 bases at V and 0 bases at J, with 8 bases between the two ends. Germline CDR1 reads SQVTM; CDR2 reads ANQGSEA. The CDR3 DNA is TGCAGCGTTGAACCCGATCCCTCCTACAATGAGCAGTTCTTC. It translates to CSVEPDPSYNEQFF.